The text below deals with one TCR beta chain. As yet, its antigen is unknown. Other DNA variants within this sample encode the same CDR3. Using immunoSEQ multiplex PCR, the repertoire was profiled, and TCRdb retains in-frame clones only, with some absent. The sample carries 2 million to 2.5 million clones, over 85% recorded once. The data were taken from a study of shared clonotypes between healthy human individuals. It was CD45RO-negative cells, positively selected for CCR7, that made up naive CD8 cells, with terminally differentiated effector memory CD45RA+ cells excluded. Findings and limits, study-wide: Shared clonotypes across all four donors exceeded non-shared ones in generation probability. The study found about 5% of naive CD4 clonotypes shared across several donors. Despite large depth, rarefaction showed incomplete sorted-subset sequencing.

Material: naive CD8+ T cells sorted from blood. The origin of this receptor is a young man in good health.

CDR3 in DNA: TGCGCCAGCAGCTTGGCCCCCCCCTACGAGCAGTACTTC. Its protein is CASSLAPPYEQYF. This chain links TRBV5-1 with TRBJ2-7; D ambiguous. Germline lookup yields CDR1 SGHRS and CDR2 YFSETQ. V shed 0 bases and J shed 2 bases, with 6 bases lying between them. The CDR3 covers 13 residues.